This T cell receptor beta chain was recorded in a study of graft-versus-host responses after intestinal transplantation. Study-level information: Every transplant recipient was induced with anti-thymocyte globulin, then maintained on tacrolimus and steroids for 2 to 3 years. Study-level results: Declining HvG levels early post-transplant were linked to peak circulating GvH clone levels. Some GvH clones were seen earlier in gut or blood, suggesting intestinal origin. Subjects displaying graft-donor T cell macrochimerism possessed elevated graft-versus-host to host-versus-graft clonal ratios inside allografts.

Sequencing used immunoSEQ multiplex PCR; TCRdb keeps in-frame clones, though not all of them. Of around 29,000 clones listed, 90% to 95% are singletons. CDR3 length: 14 residues. Trimming removed 0 bases from V and 2 bases from J, with 9 bases in between. The germline gives CDR1 SGHRS, CDR2 YFSETQ. About this clone: The antigen is unknown.

The sequence derives from a human patient who received an intestinal transplant, so some T cells may come from the graft donor. The V gene is TRBV5-1, the J gene TRBJ2-7; perhaps TRBD2 as D (6 bases). The sample was PBMCs, taken around 70 days after intestinal transplant. For the CDR3, the DNA is TGCGCCAGCAGCTTGGCGCGGGGTCCCTACGAGCAGTACTTC. This encodes CASSLARGPYEQYF.